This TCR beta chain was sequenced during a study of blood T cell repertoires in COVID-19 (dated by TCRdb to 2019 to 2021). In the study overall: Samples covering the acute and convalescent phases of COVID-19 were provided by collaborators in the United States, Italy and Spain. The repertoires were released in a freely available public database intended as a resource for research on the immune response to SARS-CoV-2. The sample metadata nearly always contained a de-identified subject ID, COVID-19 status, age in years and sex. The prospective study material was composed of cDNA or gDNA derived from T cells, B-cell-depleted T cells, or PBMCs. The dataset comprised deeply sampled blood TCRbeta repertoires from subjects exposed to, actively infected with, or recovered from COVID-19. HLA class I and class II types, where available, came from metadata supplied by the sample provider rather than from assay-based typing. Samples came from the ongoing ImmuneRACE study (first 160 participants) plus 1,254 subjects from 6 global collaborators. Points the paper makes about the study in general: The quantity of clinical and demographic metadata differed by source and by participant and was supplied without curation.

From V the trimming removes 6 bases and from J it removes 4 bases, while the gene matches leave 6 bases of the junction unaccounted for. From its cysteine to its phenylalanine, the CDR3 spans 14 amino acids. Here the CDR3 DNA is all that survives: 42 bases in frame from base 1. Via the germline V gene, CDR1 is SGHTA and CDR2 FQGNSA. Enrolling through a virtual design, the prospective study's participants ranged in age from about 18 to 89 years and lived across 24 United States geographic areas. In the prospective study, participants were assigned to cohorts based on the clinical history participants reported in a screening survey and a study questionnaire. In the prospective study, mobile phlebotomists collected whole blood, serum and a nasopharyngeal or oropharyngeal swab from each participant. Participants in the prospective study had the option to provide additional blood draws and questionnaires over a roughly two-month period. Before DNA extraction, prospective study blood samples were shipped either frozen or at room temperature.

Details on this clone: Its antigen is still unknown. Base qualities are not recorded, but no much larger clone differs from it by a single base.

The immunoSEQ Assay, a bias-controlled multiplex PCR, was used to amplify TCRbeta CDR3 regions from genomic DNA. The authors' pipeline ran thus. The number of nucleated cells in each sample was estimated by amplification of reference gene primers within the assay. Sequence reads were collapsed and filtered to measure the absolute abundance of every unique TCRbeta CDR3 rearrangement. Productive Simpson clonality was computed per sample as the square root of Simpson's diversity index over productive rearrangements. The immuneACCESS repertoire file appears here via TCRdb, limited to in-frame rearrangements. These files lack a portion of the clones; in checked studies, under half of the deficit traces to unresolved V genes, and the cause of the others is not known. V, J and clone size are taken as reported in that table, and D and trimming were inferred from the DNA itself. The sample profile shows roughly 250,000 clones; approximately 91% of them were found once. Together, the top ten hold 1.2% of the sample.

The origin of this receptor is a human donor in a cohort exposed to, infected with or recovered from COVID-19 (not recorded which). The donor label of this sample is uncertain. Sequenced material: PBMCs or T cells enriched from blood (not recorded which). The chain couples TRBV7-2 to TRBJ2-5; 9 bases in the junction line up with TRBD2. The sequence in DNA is TGTGCCAGCAGGGCGGGGGGGGTACGAGAGACCCAGTACTTC. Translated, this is CASRAGGVRETQYF. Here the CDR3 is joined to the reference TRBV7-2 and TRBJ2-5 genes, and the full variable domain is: GAGVSQSPSNKVTEKGKDVELRCDPISGHTALYWYRQSLGQGLEFLIYFQGNSAPDKSGLPSDRFSAERTGGSVSTLTIQRTQQEDSAVYLCASRAGGVRETQYFGPGTRLLVL.